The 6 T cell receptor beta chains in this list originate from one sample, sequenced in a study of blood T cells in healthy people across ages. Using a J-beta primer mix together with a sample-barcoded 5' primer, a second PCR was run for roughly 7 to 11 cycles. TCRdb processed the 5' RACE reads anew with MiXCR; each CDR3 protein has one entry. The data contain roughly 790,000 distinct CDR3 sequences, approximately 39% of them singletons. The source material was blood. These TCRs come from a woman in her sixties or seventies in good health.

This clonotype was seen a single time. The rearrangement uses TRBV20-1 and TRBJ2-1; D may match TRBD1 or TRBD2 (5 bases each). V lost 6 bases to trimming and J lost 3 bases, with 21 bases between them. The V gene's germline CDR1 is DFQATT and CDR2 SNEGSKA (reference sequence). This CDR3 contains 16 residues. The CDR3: CSARTPGPNFYNEQFF. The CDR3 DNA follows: TGCAGTGCCAGAACTCCGGGACCAAACTTCTACAATGAGCAGTTCTTC.

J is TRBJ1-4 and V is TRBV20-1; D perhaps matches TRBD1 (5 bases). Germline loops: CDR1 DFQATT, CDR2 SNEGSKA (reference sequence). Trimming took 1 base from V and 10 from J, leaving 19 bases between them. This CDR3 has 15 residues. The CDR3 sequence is CSARGGGEDVGKLFF. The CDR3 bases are TGCAGTGCTAGAGGGGGGGGTGAGGATGTGGGAAAACTGTTTTTT.

The CDR3 sequence: CASSDYRLLFF. The CDR3 nucleotides read TGTGCCAGCAGTGACTACAGGCTGCTGTTTTTT. This rearrangement joins TRBV6-1 to TRBJ1-4; possibly TRBD1 for D (5 bases). The CDR3 covers 11 residues. CDR1 and CDR2 (germline): MNHNS, SASEGT. Trimming removed 3 bases at V and 14 bases at J, with 10 bases between.

Here the CDR3 reads CASSYGAGQTQYF. In nucleotides, the CDR3 is TGTGCCAGCAGTTACGGGGCAGGGCAGACCCAGTACTTC. The chain has TRBV6-5 and TRBJ2-5, with D possibly TRBD1 on 5 matching bases. Trimming cost V 2 bases and J 6 bases, with 10 bases left between them. This CDR3 contains 13 residues. Germline V gene data show CDR1 as MNHEY and CDR2 as SVGAGI.

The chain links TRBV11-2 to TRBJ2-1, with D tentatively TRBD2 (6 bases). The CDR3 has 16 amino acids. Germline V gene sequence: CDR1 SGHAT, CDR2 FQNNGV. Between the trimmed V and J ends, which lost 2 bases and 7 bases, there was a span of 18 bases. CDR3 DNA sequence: TGTGCCAGCAGCTTATTTGCTCGGGACTCCCGAAATGAGCAGTTCTTC. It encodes CASSLFARDSRNEQFF. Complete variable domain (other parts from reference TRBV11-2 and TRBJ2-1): EAGVAQSPRYKIIEKRQSVAFWCNPISGHATLYWYQQILGQGPKLLIQFQNNGVVDDSQLPKDRFSAERLKGVDSTLKIQPAKLEDSAVYLCASSLFARDSRNEQFFGPGTRLTVL.

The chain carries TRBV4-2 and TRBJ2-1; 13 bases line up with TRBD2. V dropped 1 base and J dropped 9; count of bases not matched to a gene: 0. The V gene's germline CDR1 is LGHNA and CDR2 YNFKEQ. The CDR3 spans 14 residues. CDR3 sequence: CASSQGLAGGEQFF. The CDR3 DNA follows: TGTGCCAGCAGCCAAGGACTAGCGGGGGGTGAGCAGTTCTTC.